This record concerns one T cell receptor (beta chain) sequence. What it binds is unknown. This CDR3 region has 16 residues. Germline V gene sequence: CDR1 SGHVS, CDR2 FQNEAQ. V lost 4 bases, J lost 7 bases, and 17 bases lay in between. This sample was included in a study of Ad26.COV2.S vaccination and SARS-CoV-2 variants. Findings of the study overall: The TCR-based breadth and depth measures might underestimate overall T cell responses.

Treatment in this sample: roughly 19 received Ad26.COV2.S at low or high dose, single or two shots; roughly 5 received placebo; per-sample allocation not given. Sample collection was performed on day 63 after the first vaccine or placebo injection. Sequencing used immunoSEQ multiplex PCR; TCRdb keeps in-frame clones, though not all of them. The table has about 370,000 clones, 70% to 90% seen once. The origin of this receptor is a person aged 18 to 59 who received the Ad26.COV2.S COVID-19 vaccine or a placebo. Sample: peripheral blood, taken in a trial of Ad26.COV2.S vaccine versus placebo. This chain joins TRBV7-8 and TRBJ1-6; D is unresolved. CDR3 coding DNA: TGTGCCAGCAGCTCCCGGACTCCGTCGAAAAATTCACCCCTCCACTTT. Translated: CASSSRTPSKNSPLHF.